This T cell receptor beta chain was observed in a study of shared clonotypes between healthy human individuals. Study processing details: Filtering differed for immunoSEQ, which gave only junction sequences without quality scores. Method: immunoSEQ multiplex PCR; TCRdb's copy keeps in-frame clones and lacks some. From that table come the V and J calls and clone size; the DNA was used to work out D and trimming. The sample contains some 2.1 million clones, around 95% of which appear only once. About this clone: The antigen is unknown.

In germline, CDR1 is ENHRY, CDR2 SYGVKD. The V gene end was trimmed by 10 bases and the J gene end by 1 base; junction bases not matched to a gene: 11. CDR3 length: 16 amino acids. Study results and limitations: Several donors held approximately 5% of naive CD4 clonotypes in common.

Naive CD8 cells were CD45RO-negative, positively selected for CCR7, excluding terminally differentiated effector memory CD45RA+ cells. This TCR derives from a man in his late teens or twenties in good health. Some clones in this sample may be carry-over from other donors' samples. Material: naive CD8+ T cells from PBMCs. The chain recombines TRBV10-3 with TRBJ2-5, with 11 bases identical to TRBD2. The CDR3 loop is CATSSGLAGTQETQYF. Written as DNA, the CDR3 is TGTGCCACCTCGAGTGGACTAGCGGGTACCCAAGAGACCCAGTACTTC.